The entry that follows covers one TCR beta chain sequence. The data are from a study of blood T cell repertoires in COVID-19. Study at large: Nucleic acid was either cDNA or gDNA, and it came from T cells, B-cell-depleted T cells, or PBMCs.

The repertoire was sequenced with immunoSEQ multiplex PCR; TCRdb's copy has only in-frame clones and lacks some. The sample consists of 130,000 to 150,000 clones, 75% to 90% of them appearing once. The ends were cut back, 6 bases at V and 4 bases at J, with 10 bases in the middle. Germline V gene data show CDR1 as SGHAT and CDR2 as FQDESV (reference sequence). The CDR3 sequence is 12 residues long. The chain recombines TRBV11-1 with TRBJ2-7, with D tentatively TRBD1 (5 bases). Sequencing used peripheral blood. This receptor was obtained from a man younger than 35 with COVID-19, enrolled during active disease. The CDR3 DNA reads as TGTGCCAGCAGGGACATACCGTACGAGCAGTACTTC. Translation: CASRDIPYEQYF.